This T cell receptor beta chain was identified during a study of control samples from healthy donors and cancer patients. The assay was immunoSEQ multiplex PCR, and TCRdb's table has in-frame clones only and misses some. The repertoire holds tens of thousands of clones, with over 90% as singletons. The CDR3 totals 16 residues. V was trimmed by 1 base and J by 2 bases, leaving 12 bases between them. Germline V gene sequence: CDR1 SGHDT, CDR2 YYEEEE. The source of this sequence is a woman in her 30s in good health. The chain recombines TRBV5-6 with TRBJ2-2; possible D gene TRBD1, 5 bases. Sequencing used blood. The CDR3 is CASSLPGWSNTGELFF. Here the CDR3 DNA reads TGTGCCAGCAGCTTGCCAGGGTGGTCCAACACCGGGGAGCTGTTTTTT.